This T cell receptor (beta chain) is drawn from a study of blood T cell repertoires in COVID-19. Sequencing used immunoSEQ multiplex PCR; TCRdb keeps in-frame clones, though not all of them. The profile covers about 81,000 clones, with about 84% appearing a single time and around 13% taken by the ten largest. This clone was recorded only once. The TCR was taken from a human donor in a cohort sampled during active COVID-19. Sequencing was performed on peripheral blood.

CDR3 loop: CASSQDGLIVNYGYTF. The DNA for the CDR3 is TGTGCCAGCAGCCAGGACGGACTTATCGTTAACTATGGCTACACCTTC. This rearrangement joins TRBV14 to TRBJ1-2; D uncertain. V dropped 3 bases and J dropped 1 base, with 15 bases sitting between them. The CDR3 sequence is 16 residues long. The germline CDR1 and CDR2 sequences are SGHDN and FVKESK.